This record concerns one T cell receptor (beta chain) sequence. This entry belongs to a study of shared clonotypes between healthy human individuals. TCRdb's copy holds only in-frame clones and misses some; the assay was immunoSEQ multiplex PCR. The sample lists around 720,000 clones; more than 70% were seen once. The TCR originated in a woman aged 25 to 39 in good health. The sample was memory CD4+ T cells sorted from blood. Subset of the sample: CD45RA-negative fraction.

This CDR3 reads CASSYGQGAAYGYTF. The CDR3 nucleotides are TGTGCCAGCAGTTATGGACAGGGGGCGGCGTATGGCTACACCTTC. This chain uses TRBV2 with TRBJ1-2, with TRBD1 identical over 11 bases. From germline, CDR1 is SNHLY and CDR2 FYNNEI. Trimming at V came to 5 bases and at J to 5 bases, leaving 7 bases not matched to a gene. The CDR3 spans 15 residues.